The T cell receptor (beta chain) under discussion was sequenced for a study of T cells in Graves' hyperthyroidism and ophthalmopathy. Amplification targeted TCR beta CDR3 regions from RNA transcripts. An initial round of RT-PCR targeting the TCR CDR3 relied on the HTBI primer set. MiXCR, applied by TCRdb to the multiplex PCR reads, yields one record per CDR3 protein. The sample contains some 570,000 distinct CDR3 sequences, 14% of which appear only once. There are many counts of this clonotype. The CDR3 loop spans 14 amino acids. Trimming took off 1 base at V and 0 bases at J, with 5 bases between the two ends. Germline V lookup: CDR1 SGHTA, CDR2 FQGNSA.

The material sequenced was blood. This clonotype originated in a woman aged 18-30 years with Graves' ophthalmopathy. J is TRBJ2-3 and V is TRBV7-2; D not resolved. This CDR3 reads CASSLGWSTDTQYF. In DNA form, the CDR3 reads TGTGCCAGCAGCTTAGGTTGGAGCACAGATACGCAGTATTTT.